This T cell receptor beta chain was profiled in a study of blood T cells in healthy people across ages. Across the study: Using template switching, researchers captured about one barcoded beta molecule for each two T cells.

Donors were healthy Caucasian individuals from Russia aged about 6 to 90. About this clonotype itself: Its target is not known.

Primed by a sample-barcoded 5' primer and a J-beta primer mix, a second PCR proceeded for 7 to 11 cycles. A template-switch adaptor that had 12 random nucleotides put a tag on each cDNA molecule. Each CDR3 protein is one row after TCRdb ran MiXCR on the 5' RACE reads. The sample has some 1 million distinct CDR3 sequences; 35% to 50% are singletons. Study-wide results and caveats: Significant beta diversity loss was already apparent by age approximately 38, declining roughly linearly.

V lost 6 bases, J lost 1 base, and 6 bases stayed unmatched. The CDR3 runs 15 residues. The rearrangement joins TRBV12-3 or TRBV12-4 to TRBJ2-3; 8 nucleotides match TRBD1. The sequenced sample consisted of blood. The source is a woman aged 55 to 70 in good health. In DNA, the CDR3 is TGTGCCAGCAGAGCTAACAGGGGGGGCACAGATACGCAGTATTTT. It specifies CASRANRGGTDTQYF.